The rows below give T cell receptor beta chains drawn from one sample of a study of tumor and adjacent non-tumor tissue in lung cancer. TCRdb fed the multiplex PCR reads into MiXCR, producing one record per CDR3 protein. The table has more than 85,000 distinct CDR3 sequences, approximately 65% seen once. Sequenced sample: distant non-tumor lung tissue. The source is a man younger than 40 with non-small cell lung cancer. CDR3s include the opening cysteine and the closing phenylalanine or tryptophan. A D gene is named only where the DNA matches it firmly. Rows may omit the clone size; those that give it use once, few, many or a size class.

j_call,d_call,clone_size,v_call,cdr3_nt,cdr3_aa
TRBJ2-7,TRBD1,many,TRBV29-1,TGCAGCGTAGATGGACAGGGCGCTACCTACGAGCAGTACTTC,CSVDGQGATYEQYF
TRBJ1-1,-,few,TRBV5-1,TGCGCCAGCAGCTACGGACAGCACACTGAAGCTTTCTTT,CASSYGQHTEAFF
TRBJ2-1,TRBD2,-,TRBV20-1,TGCAGTACTAGCCCTCCTGCTCCGGGACTAGCGAGCAATGAGCAGTTCTTC,CSTSPPAPGLASNEQFF
TRBJ2-2,-,once,TRBV11-2,TGTGCCAGCAGCTTAGAAGGGGTCACCGGGGAGCTGTTTTTT,CASSLEGVTGELFF
TRBJ2-7,TRBD1,-,TRBV11-2,TGTGCCAGCAGCTTCGCAGACAGGGGCGCCTACGAGCAGTACTTC,CASSFADRGAYEQYF
TRBJ1-1,TRBD1,many,TRBV12-3/TRBV12-4,TGTGCCAGCAGCTTAATGGGATCCCGACAGGGACCTGAAGCTTTCTTT,CASSLMGSRQGPEAFF
TRBJ1-1,-,-,TRBV12-3/TRBV12-4,TGTGCCAGCATCCAGACAGAGAACACTGAAGCTTTCTTT,CASIQTENTEAFF
TRBJ1-1,-,-,TRBV4-3,TGTGCCAGCAGCCCAGGGCCCGCGATGAACACTGAAGCTTTCTTT,CASSPGPAMNTEAFF
TRBJ2-7,-,few,TRBV7-8,TGTGCCAGCACCTTGCACGTGCACTACGAGCAGTACTTC,CASTLHVHYEQYF
TRBJ2-1,TRBD2,few,TRBV11-2,TGTGCCAGCAGCCCGGGAGGGGTGGCGCAGTTCTTC,CASSPGGVAQFF
TRBJ1-2,-,many,TRBV6-2/TRBV6-3,TGTGCCAGCAGTGTGCGGCTTATGGATGGCTACACCTTC,CASSVRLMDGYTF
TRBJ1-1,-,-,TRBV12-3/TRBV12-4,TGTGTTAGCAGTTTCGGCAGGGTGAGCACTGAAGCTTTTTTT,CVSSFGRVSTEAFF
TRBJ2-5,TRBD2,-,TRBV7-2,TGTGCCAGCAGCTTACTCGGAAGCGGGGGGGCCCCTGAGACCCAGTACTTC,CASSLLGSGGAPETQYF
TRBJ2-2,-,-,TRBV6-5,TGTACCAGCAGTTACGATAACACCGAGGAGCTGTTTTTT,CTSSYDNTEELFF
TRBJ2-4,-,medium-sized,TRBV6-1,TGTGCCAGCAGGGAAGGGTACAAAAACATTCAGTACTTC,CASREGYKNIQYF
TRBJ2-6,-,-,TRBV20-1,TGCAGTGCTAGAGCCGAGGCCGTCGGGGCCAACGTCCTGACTTTC,CSARAEAVGANVLTF
TRBJ1-2,-,-,TRBV29-1,TGCAGCGTTGATGTGGCAATGGTGATCCTGGGAGGCTACACCTTC,CSVDVAMVILGGYTF
TRBJ1-2,-,-,TRBV20-1,TGCAGTGCTAGAGACACAGCTAAGGGGACTAGTGGCTATGGCTACACCTTC,CSARDTAKGTSGYGYTF
TRBJ2-7,TRBD1,many,TRBV6-5,TGTGCCAGCAGCCAGACAGGGGGATCGTACGAGCAGTACTTC,CASSQTGGSYEQYF
TRBJ2-3,TRBD2,many,TRBV20-1,TGCAGTGCTACAATAGCGGGAGCGGGAGATACGCAGTATTTT,CSATIAGAGDTQYF
TRBJ1-1,-,-,TRBV20-1,TGCAGTGCACCAGAGGACGGAAGGAACACTGAAGCTTTCTTT,CSAPEDGRNTEAFF
TRBJ2-5,-,-,TRBV20-1,TGCAGTGCTAGGGTGGGGCTAACTGCCGAGACCCAGTACTTC,CSARVGLTAETQYF
TRBJ2-7,-,-,TRBV4-2,TGTGCCAGCGGCCCGAGCTGGAGCGAGGAGTACTTC,CASGPSWSEEYF
TRBJ2-3,-,-,TRBV12-3/TRBV12-4,TGTGCCAGCACCGGGGTGGTAGATACGCAGTATTTT,CASTGVVDTQYF
TRBJ2-7,-,-,TRBV6-2/TRBV6-3,TGTGCCAGCAGTTACCGACAGTGTTACGAGCAGTACTTC,CASSYRQCYEQYF
TRBJ2-1,TRBD2,-,TRBV29-1,TGCAGCGTTCTGGGCGGGGGGGTCTATAATAAGCAGTTCTTC,CSVLGGGVYNKQFF
TRBJ2-7,-,-,TRBV6-1,TGTACCATCAAGGGATCGAGTGAGCAGTACTTC,CTIKGSSEQYF
TRBJ2-3,-,-,TRBV5-1,TGCGCCTGCAGCTTTCATATAACAGATACGCAGTATTTT,CACSFHITDTQYF
TRBJ1-2,-,-,TRBV5-4,TGTGCCAGCAGCTTGGTGAACCACGAATATGGCTACACCTTC,CASSLVNHEYGYTF
TRBJ1-5,TRBD1,-,TRBV24-1,TGTGCCACCGAATTTCCGGGACAGATATACAGTCAGCCCCAGCGTTTT,CATEFPGQIYSQPQRF
TRBJ1-5,TRBD1,-,TRBV5-6,TGTACCAGCAGCTGGACAGGGGATAATCAGCCCCAGCATTTT,CTSSWTGDNQPQHF
TRBJ2-5,-,-,TRBV11-2,TGTGCCAGCAGCGCCCGGGACGGAGAGGAGGCCCAGTACTTC,CASSARDGEEAQYF
TRBJ2-1,TRBD2,-,TRBV24-1,TGTGCCACCAGTGGTTCCGGGGGGGAGGGCCTCTACAATGAGCAGTTCTTC,CATSGSGGEGLYNEQFF
TRBJ1-2,TRBD1,-,TRBV20-1,TGCAGTGCTAGATACTGGGCAGGGGGCGACTATGGTTACACCTTC,CSARYWAGGDYGYTF
TRBJ2-2,-,-,TRBV25-1,TGTGCCAGCAGTCCCGACAGAGACATCGGGGAGCTGTTTTTT,CASSPDRDIGELFF
TRBJ2-3,-,few,TRBV11-2,TGTGCCAGCAGTCAGACCCCTTATAACAATCAGCCCCAGTATTTT,CASSQTPYNNQPQYF
TRBJ1-2,-,few,TRBV6-5,TGTGCCAGCAGTCGTATAAGAGGGACGGATGGCTACACCTTC,CASSRIRGTDGYTF
TRBJ1-1,TRBD1,once,TRBV6-5,TGTGCCAGCGTCCAGACAGGGGGGGACACTGAAGCCTTTTTT,CASVQTGGDTEAFF
TRBJ1-2,TRBD1,-,TRBV11-2,TGTCCCAGCACCTTAACAGGGGTAGATGGCTACACCTTC,CPSTLTGVDGYTF
TRBJ2-7,-,few,TRBV12-3/TRBV12-4,TGTGCCAGCAGTTTCGAGCTCCCGAGGGACGAGCAGTACTTC,CASSFELPRDEQYF
TRBJ2-7,-,-,TRBV12-3/TRBV12-4,TGTGCCAGCAGTTTGGGGACCTACGAGCAGTTGTTC,CASSLGTYEQLF
TRBJ1-2,-,many,TRBV6-5,TGTGCCAGCAGTTACTCGATTCGGAACTATGGCTACACCTTC,CASSYSIRNYGYTF
TRBJ2-2,TRBD2,-,TRBV20-1,TGCAGTGCGCGGATAGCGGGAGCGAACACCGGGAAGCTGGTTTTT,CSARIAGANTGKLVF
TRBJ2-1,-,-,TRBV4-2,TGTGCCAGCAGCCCAGCCCCGTATGAACAGTTCTTC,CASSPAPYEQFF
TRBJ2-7,-,many,TRBV20-1,TGCAGTGCTAGAGACAACTACGAGCAGTACTTC,CSARDNYEQYF